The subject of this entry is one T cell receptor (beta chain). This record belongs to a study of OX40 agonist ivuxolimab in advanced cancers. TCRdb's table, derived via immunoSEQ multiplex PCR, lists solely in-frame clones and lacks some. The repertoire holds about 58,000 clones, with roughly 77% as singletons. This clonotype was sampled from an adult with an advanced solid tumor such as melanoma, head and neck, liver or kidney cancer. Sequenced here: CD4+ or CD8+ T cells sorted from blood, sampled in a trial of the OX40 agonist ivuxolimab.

The CDR3 DNA sequence: TGTGCCAGCTCCCACACAGGGGTCACCGGGGAGCTGTTTTTT. Translation gives CASSHTGVTGELFF. The chain couples TRBV18 to TRBJ2-2; 7 positions match TRBD1. CDR1 is KGHSH and CDR2 is LQKENI in the germline V gene. The CDR3 loop spans 14 amino acids. Trimming took 6 bases from V and 4 from J; bases not matched to a gene: 5. Filled out from reference TRBV18 and TRBJ2-2, the complete variable domain reads NAGVMQNPRHLVRRRGQEARLRCSPMKGHSHVYWYRQLPEEGLKFMVYLQKENIIDESGMPKERFSAEFPKEGPSILRIQQVVRGDSAAYFCASSHTGVTGELFFGEGSRLTVL.